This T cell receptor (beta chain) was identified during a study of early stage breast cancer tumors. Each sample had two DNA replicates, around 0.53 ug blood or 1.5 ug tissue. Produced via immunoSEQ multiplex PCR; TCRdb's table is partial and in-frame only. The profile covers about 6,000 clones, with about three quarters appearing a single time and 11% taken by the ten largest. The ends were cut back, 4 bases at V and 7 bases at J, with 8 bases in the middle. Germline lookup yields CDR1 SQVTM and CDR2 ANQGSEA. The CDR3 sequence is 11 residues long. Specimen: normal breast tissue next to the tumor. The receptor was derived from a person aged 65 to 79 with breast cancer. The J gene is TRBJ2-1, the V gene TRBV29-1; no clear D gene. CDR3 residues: CSVARFNEQFF. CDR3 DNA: TGCAGCGTTGCTAGGTTTAATGAGCAGTTCTTC.